This section outlines one T cell receptor beta chain sequence together with its context. Antigen: not known. With 60 Vbeta and 13 Jbeta primers, the PCR was carried out. The repertoire was sequenced with immunoSEQ multiplex PCR; TCRdb's copy has only in-frame clones and lacks some. The table gives around 75,000 clones; the top ten clones make up about 0.83% of it. The CDR3 consists of 15 residues. Germline assignment: CDR1 MNHEY and CDR2 SMNVEV (reference sequence). The V and J ends lost 6 bases and 2 bases, in that order; junction bases with no gene match: 7. The record originates from a study of cytomegalovirus exposure and HLA in healthy donors. The study, taken as a whole, reports: Researchers had no immune exposure information except CMV serostatus available. Most sequenced TCRs were rare (though some public TCRs occurred in many donors).

This sequence was found in a boy younger than 18 in good health and CMV-seronegative. V and J are TRBV27 and TRBJ1-2, with 9 bases lining up with TRBD1. Sequencing used PBMCs. In DNA, the CDR3 is TGTGCCAGCAGCCCTGGGGGACAGGGAAACTATGGCTACACCTTC. This encodes CASSPGGQGNYGYTF.